The T cell receptor (beta chain) under discussion was sequenced for a study of T-cell reconstitution after alpha-beta-depleted transplantation in children. The CDR3 sequence is 16 residues long. Germline CDR1 and CDR2: ENHRY and SYGVKD. J lost 3 bases, V lost 6 bases, and 7 bases had no gene match. During its preparation, the TCRbeta library received unique molecular identifiers. TCRdb independently ran MiXCR on the PCR reads; one entry per CDR3 protein. The sample consists of fewer than 400,000 distinct CDR3 sequences, roughly 20% of them appearing once. The sequencing used PBMCs from the stem cell graft donor, collected from the stem cell graft. This sequence was found in a human donor who donated a stem cell graft to a child with acute myeloid leukemia. V and J are TRBV10-3 and TRBJ2-3; 12 bases are a match to TRBD2. The CDR3 spells CAISRLAGDGTDTQYF. CDR3 coding DNA: TGTGCCATCAGCCGACTAGCGGGAGATGGGACAGATACGCAGTATTTT.